One and the same sample provided the 10 T cell receptor beta chains below, sequenced in a study of lymphopenia after photon versus proton radiotherapy. Produced via immunoSEQ multiplex PCR; TCRdb's table is partial and in-frame only. The sample holds about 26,000 clones, around 83% seen once. The starting material was peripheral blood, obtained from a patient treated with photon-based radiotherapy. These receptors all come from a young man with gastric cancer.

The V gene is TRBV5-5, the J gene TRBJ1-2, with a tentative D call TRBD1 (6 bases). Trimming removed 0 bases at V and 5 bases at J, with 17 bases between. Germline CDR1 is SGHKS and CDR2 is YYEKEE (reference sequence). The CDR3 is made up of 16 amino acids. The CDR3 coding sequence is TGTGCCAGCAGCTTGGAAGAGGACAGCCTATTTTATGGCTACACCTTC. Residues: CASSLEEDSLFYGYTF.

The genes are TRBV7-2 and TRBJ1-2; no reliable D call. There are 12 residues in the CDR3. The germline V and J ends were trimmed by 1 base and 4 bases, with 4 bases remaining between them. Germline values: CDR1 SGHTA, CDR2 FQGNSA. The CDR3 DNA follows: TGTGCCAGCAGCTTAGTGTCCTATGGCTACACCTTC. This gives the protein CASSLVSYGYTF.

This chain uses TRBV19 with TRBJ1-4; D is ambiguous. The CDR3 length is 11 residues. The germline gives CDR1 LNHDA, CDR2 SQIVND (reference sequence). The V end was cut by 4 bases, the J end by 14 bases, with 11 bases between. The CDR3 spells CASSRDTFLFF. CDR3 DNA sequence: TGTGCCAGTAGTAGAGACACCTTCCTGTTTTTT.

The chain combines TRBV7-2 with TRBJ2-5; D call uncertain. The V gene's germline CDR1 is SGHTA and CDR2 FQGNSA. With 5 bases removed from V and 5 bases from J, the gap between germline ends came to 9 bases. This CDR3 contains 12 residues. CDR3 sequence reads: CASSQRAETQYF. The CDR3 DNA reads TGTGCCAGCAGCCAGAGAGCGGAGACCCAGTACTTC.

Written as DNA, the CDR3 is TGTGCCAGTAGTTCTAGCGGGAGTCCCTACAATGAGCAGTTCTTC. It is translated as CASSSSGSPYNEQFF. The chain uses TRBV19 and TRBJ2-1; TRBD2 agrees at 10 bases. The CDR3 covers 15 residues. Trimming at V came to 5 bases and at J to 2 bases, leaving 3 bases not matched to a gene. Germline V gene lookup returns CDR1 LNHDA and CDR2 SQIVND (reference sequence).

The rearrangement joins TRBV19 to TRBJ2-1, with TRBD2 matching 15 bases. V trimming: 4 bases; J trimming: 10 bases; junction bases outside the gene matches: 8. Germline CDR1 reads LNHDA; CDR2 reads SQIVND (reference sequence). CDR3 size: 16 residues. As DNA, the CDR3 is TGTGCCAGTAGTACGGGGACTAGCGGGGGGAATGGCGAGCAGTTCTTC. Its protein product is CASSTGTSGGNGEQFF.

This chain connects TRBV6-1 to TRBJ1-4; D gene ambiguous. The V and J ends lost 2 bases and 2 bases respectively, with 12 bases between them. The germline V gene encodes CDR1 MNHNS and CDR2 SASEGT. There are 16 residues in the CDR3. CDR3: CASSEYWASTNEKLFF. CDR3 sequence (DNA): TGTGCCAGCAGTGAATATTGGGCGTCTACTAATGAAAAACTGTTTTTT.

This clone turned up a few times. The gene calls are TRBV5-1 and TRBJ2-2; a weak D match, TRBD2 (6 bases). Germline loops: CDR1 SGHRS, CDR2 YFSETQ. The CDR3 spans 14 residues. The V end was cut by 4 bases, the J end by 3 bases, with 10 bases between. The CDR3, as DNA: TGCGCCAGCAGCCCCTCTAGCGACACCGGGGAGCTGTTTTTT. Residues: CASSPSSDTGELFF.

The rearrangement joins TRBV9 to TRBJ2-3; no firm D call. The germline gives CDR1 SGDLS, CDR2 YYNGEE. The CDR3 runs 16 residues. V dropped 2 bases and J dropped 0 bases, with 13 bases sitting between them. The CDR3 here is CASSVPKDGSTDTQYF. The CDR3 DNA reads as TGTGCCAGCAGCGTCCCGAAGGATGGGAGCACAGATACGCAGTATTTT.

The chain links TRBV7-2 to TRBJ2-1; the D gene could be TRBD1 or TRBD2 (6 bases each). The germline CDR1 and CDR2 sequences are SGHTA and FQGNSA. V lost 5 bases, J lost 8 bases, and 25 bases lay in between. This CDR3 is 17 amino acids long. The CDR3 here is CASSPRSGAKASYEQFF. In nucleotides, the CDR3 is TGTGCCAGCAGCCCCAGATCGGGGGCCAAGGCGTCCTATGAGCAGTTCTTC.